One sample yielded the 25 T cell receptor beta chains listed below, sequenced in a study of blood T cell repertoires in COVID-19. Sequencing used immunoSEQ multiplex PCR; TCRdb keeps in-frame clones, though not all of them. This table holds about 300,000 clones, about 88% found once. The specimen sequenced was peripheral blood. These receptors were taken from a man aged 70-80 years with acute or convalescent COVID-19.

A word on this clone: Other DNA variants within this sample encode the same CDR3. The V and J genes are TRBV3-1 (or the pseudogene TRBV3-2) and TRBJ2-7, with TRBD2 matching over 7 bases. Germline values: CDR1 LGHDT, CDR2 YNNKEL (reference sequence). The V segment lost 1 base and the J segment 6 bases; nucleotides outside the gene matches: 3. The CDR3 is made up of 13 amino acids. CDR3 nucleotide sequence: TGTGCCAGCAGCCAAGTCCGCGGGGGCGAGCAGTACTTC. Amino acids: CASSQVRGGEQYF.

This clone was seen once. The gene calls are TRBV7-9 and TRBJ2-5; the D gene is possibly TRBD1 (6 bases). V gave up 5 bases and J gave up 5 bases, with 9 bases separating them. The CDR3 covers 12 residues. The germline gives CDR1 SEHNR, CDR2 FQNEAQ (reference sequence). In DNA, the CDR3 is TGTGCCAGCAGCCCCACAGGGGAGACCCAGTACTTC. Translated, it gives CASSPTGETQYF.

The chain has TRBV7-9 and TRBJ2-3; the match to TRBD2 covers 7 bases. V gave up 4 bases and J gave up 0 bases; unmatched junction bases: 7. The CDR3 contains 16 residues. Germline lookup yields CDR1 SEHNR and CDR2 FQNEAQ (reference sequence). In nucleotides, the CDR3 is TGTGCCAGCAGCTCCATGAGGGAGGGTAGCACAGATACGCAGTATTTT. Translation: CASSSMREGSTDTQYF.

On this clone: At one end, the junction sequence differs from germline, possibly due to a read error. The chain recombines TRBV6-5 with TRBJ1-2; TRBD1 aligns across 9 bases. CDR3 length equals 13 residues. Germline values: CDR1 MNHEY, CDR2 SVGAGI. The CDR3: CASGYRDRAVFTF. The CDR3 coding sequence is TGTGCCAGCGGTTACCGGGACAGGGCTGTTTTTACCTTC.

The chain recombines TRBV12-3 or TRBV12-4 with TRBJ1-1; D might be TRBD1 (6 bases). V was cut by 6 bases and J by 11 bases, with 16 bases left in between. The CDR3 has 12 residues. CDR3 loop: CASRKGGRVAFF. The CDR3 bases are TGTGCCAGCAGGAAAGGGGGACGGGTGGCTTTCTTT.

The genes are TRBV4-1 and TRBJ2-7; 9 bases line up with TRBD2. Trimming at V came to 0 bases and at J to 3 bases, leaving 3 bases not matched to a gene. Germline V gene sequence: CDR1 MGHRA, CDR2 YSYEKL. CDR3 length: 15 amino acids. CDR3 amino acids: CASSQESGRNYEQYF. The CDR3 DNA sequence: TGCGCCAGCAGCCAAGAGAGCGGGAGGAACTACGAGCAGTACTTC.

The rearrangement links TRBV6-1 to TRBJ2-7; perhaps TRBD2 as D (5 bases). In germline, CDR1 is MNHNS, CDR2 SASEGT. The V end was cut by 1 base, the J end by 3 bases, with 10 bases between. The CDR3 contains 14 residues. The CDR3 DNA follows: TGTGCCAGCAGTGAAGGCCTCGACTACTACGAGCAGTACTTC. Translating it yields CASSEGLDYYEQYF.

The chain combines TRBV18 with TRBJ2-1; 10 bases line up with TRBD2. CDR3 length: 15 amino acids. V lost 3 bases and J lost 8; bases outside the gene matches: 7. Germline V gene lookup returns CDR1 KGHSH and CDR2 LQKENI. The CDR3 nucleotides are TGTGCCAGCTCACCCTCTAGCGGGAGAAGGGATGAGCAGTTCTTC. It yields the protein CASSPSSGRRDEQFF.

The CDR3 DNA follows: TGTGCCAGCAAGGCTTCGGTAAGCGGGAGAAATTACGAGCAGTACTTC. The encoded protein is CASKASVSGRNYEQYF. The chain is built from TRBV28 and TRBJ2-7; the match to TRBD2 covers 8 bases. CDR1 and CDR2 (germline): MDHEN, SYDVKM. The CDR3 runs to 16 residues. J was trimmed by 4 bases and V by 7 bases; bases with no gene match: 15.

The CDR3 nucleotides are TGTGCCAGTAGTATTTTGGGGGGGCTCCAGGGCTTGAACACTGAAGCTTTCTTT. This translates into CASSILGGLQGLNTEAFF. V and J are TRBV19 and TRBJ1-1; possibly TRBD1 for D (6 bases). The CDR3 consists of 18 residues. V was clipped by 3 bases and J by 0 bases, with 20 bases between them. Germline V lookup: CDR1 LNHDA, CDR2 SQIVND (reference sequence).

The rearrangement uses TRBV25-1 and TRBJ2-2, with D possibly matching TRBD2 (5 bases). V lost 6 bases and J lost 6, with 11 bases in between. This CDR3 has 13 residues. Looked up from germline, CDR1 is MGHDK and CDR2 is SYGVNS. The DNA for the CDR3 is TGTGCCAGCAGAGTAGGCGGGTCCGGGGAGCTGTTTTTT. It translates to CASRVGGSGELFF.

J is TRBJ2-5 and V is TRBV29-1; the match to TRBD1 covers 7 bases. Trimming at V came to 4 bases and at J to 4 bases, leaving 6 bases not matched to a gene. CDR3 length equals 13 residues. CDR1 is SQVTM, CDR2 ANQGSEA, per germline. This CDR3 reads CSVGGPGGETQYF. CDR3 bases: TGCAGCGTTGGGGGCCCAGGGGGAGAGACCCAGTACTTC.

CDR3: CASYRGPQYEQYF. CDR3 DNA: TGTGCCAGCTACCGCGGCCCCCAATACGAGCAGTACTTC. This chain links TRBV27 with TRBJ2-7; no definite D call. Looked up from germline, CDR1 is MNHEY and CDR2 is SMNVEV (reference sequence). The CDR3 has 13 amino acids. Trimming took 8 bases from V and 4 from J, leaving 15 bases between them.

V gene TRBV5-6 combines with J gene TRBJ2-3; TRBD2 matches at 8 bases. V lost 7 bases, J lost 3 bases, and 4 bases stayed unmatched. Germline V CDR1 and CDR2: SGHDT, YYEEEE. The CDR3 is 13 amino acids. The CDR3 sequence: CASLKRGTDTQYF. CDR3 nucleotide sequence: TGTGCCAGCCTCAAGCGGGGGACAGATACGCAGTATTTT.

V gene TRBV5-5 combines with J gene TRBJ2-3; perhaps TRBD1 as D (5 bases). This CDR3 is 14 amino acids long. Germline V gene lookup returns CDR1 SGHKS and CDR2 YYEKEE (reference sequence). Between the trimmed V and J ends, which lost 6 bases and 2 bases, there was a span of 13 bases. The DNA for the CDR3 is TGTGCCAGCACCAGAGACAGATACACAGATACGCAGTATTTT. Its protein product is CASTRDRYTDTQYF.

The chain uses TRBV6-1 and TRBJ2-1; D unclear. The CDR3 has 11 residues. The V gene's germline CDR1 is MNHNS and CDR2 SASEGT. Trimming took off 6 bases at V and 4 bases at J, with 4 bases between the two ends. The CDR3 bases are TGTGCCAGCAGCCAGTACAATGAGCAGTTCTTC. Translation gives CASSQYNEQFF.

The genes are TRBV29-1 and TRBJ1-2; D uncertain. This CDR3 has 11 residues. Between the trimmed V and J ends, which lost 3 bases and 8 bases, there was a span of 10 bases. Germline CDR1 reads SQVTM; CDR2 reads ANQGSEA. The chain's CDR3 is CSVDGFSGYTF. CDR3 sequence (DNA): TGCAGCGTTGACGGGTTCTCCGGCTACACCTTC.

The chain uses TRBV27 and TRBJ2-6; 9 bases are shared with TRBD1. CDR3 length equals 17 residues. Unmatched junction bases numbered 2, after V lost 2 bases and J lost 0 bases. Germline V gene sequence: CDR1 MNHEY, CDR2 SMNVEV (reference sequence). This CDR3 is CASSLGQGPSGANVLTF. The CDR3 DNA reads TGTGCCAGCAGTTTAGGACAGGGGCCCTCTGGGGCCAACGTCCTGACTTTC.

The rearrangement uses TRBV15 and TRBJ2-7, with 8 positions matching TRBD1. Unmatched junction bases numbered 5, after V lost 5 bases and J lost 2 bases. The CDR3 has 14 residues. CDR1 is LNHNV and CDR2 is YYDKDF in the germline V gene (reference sequence). The CDR3 is CATSPGQVPYEQYF. As DNA, the CDR3 is TGTGCCACCAGCCCGGGACAGGTACCCTACGAGCAGTACTTC.

The chain links TRBV19 to TRBJ2-6; 9 nucleotides align to TRBD1. Germline V gene sequence: CDR1 LNHDA, CDR2 SQIVND (reference sequence). The J segment lost 3 bases and the V segment lost 6 bases, leaving 3 bases of the junction unmatched. The CDR3 loop spans 15 amino acids. Here the CDR3 reads CASRQGAVGANVLTF. CDR3 DNA: TGTGCCAGTAGACAGGGGGCGGTTGGGGCCAACGTCCTGACTTTC. Combining the CDR3 with reference TRBV19 and TRBJ2-6 gives the whole variable domain DGGITQSPKYLFRKEGQNVTLSCEQNLNHDAMYWYRQDPGQGLRLIYYSQIVNDFQKGDIAEGYSVSREKKESFPLTVTSAQKNPTAFYLCASRQGAVGANVLTFGAGSRLTVL.

DNA for the CDR3: TGTGCCAGCAGCGCCCAGGGGGCGACCGGGGAGCTGTTTTTT. Encoded protein: CASSAQGATGELFF. V is TRBV2 and J is TRBJ2-2; 8 positions agree with TRBD1. The germline V gene encodes CDR1 SNHLY and CDR2 FYNNEI. With V trimmed by 6 bases and J by 5 bases, 5 bases remained unmatched. The CDR3 covers 14 residues.

This sequence joins TRBV7-6 and TRBJ2-1, with 9 bases lining up with TRBD2. Germline values: CDR1 SGHVS, CDR2 FNYEAQ. The CDR3 has 16 amino acids. Unmatched junction bases numbered 10, after V lost 5 bases and J lost 5 bases. The CDR3 sequence: CASSPVVVAGDNEQFF. The DNA of the CDR3 is TGTGCCAGCAGCCCAGTGGTAGTAGCGGGGGACAATGAGCAGTTCTTC. The full variable domain, with the rest looked up from reference TRBV7-6 and TRBJ2-1, is GAGVSQSPRYKVTKRGQDVALRCDPISGHVSLYWYRQALGQGPEFLTYFNYEAQQDKSGLPNDRFSAERPEGSISTLTIQRTEQRDSAMYRCASSPVVVAGDNEQFFGPGTRLTVL.

This clone was detected ten times or more. The CDR3 coding sequence is TGTGCCAGCAGTGCCCGGGGATTCACTTCTGGGGCCAACGTCCTGACTTTC. Translated: CASSARGFTSGANVLTF. The rearrangement uses TRBV2 and TRBJ2-6, with D perhaps TRBD2 (5 bases). With 4 bases removed from V and 1 base from J, the gap between germline ends came to 14 bases. The CDR3 is 17 amino acids. The germline gives CDR1 SNHLY, CDR2 FYNNEI.

The rearrangement joins TRBV30 to TRBJ2-1; the match to TRBD2 covers 11 bases. J gave up 12 bases and V 0 bases, and 10 bases lay outside the gene matches. The CDR3 has 15 amino acids. CDR1 is GTSNPN and CDR2 is SVGIG in the germline V gene (reference sequence). CDR3 sequence: CAWSVSFSGGAWQFF. The CDR3 coding sequence is TGTGCCTGGAGTGTAAGCTTTAGCGGGGGGGCCTGGCAGTTCTTC.

This sequence joins TRBV5-5 and TRBJ2-3, with 10 bases identical to TRBD1. Germline assignment: CDR1 SGHKS and CDR2 YYEKEE (reference sequence). Unmatched junction bases numbered 17, after V lost 4 bases and J lost 0 bases. The CDR3 is made up of 20 amino acids. CDR3 sequence (DNA): TGTGCCAGCAGCACCCAGACCCCCGGGACAGGGGAACAAAGCACAGATACGCAGTATTTT. Its translation is CASSTQTPGTGEQSTDTQYF.